This T cell receptor (beta chain) emerged from a study of blood T cell repertoires in COVID-19. Study-wide context: PBMCs, B-cell-depleted T cells, or T cells provided the cDNA or gDNA that made up the material.

Authors' methods: Nucleated cell counts were estimated from reference gene primer amplification. Profiled with immunoSEQ multiplex PCR; TCRdb holds only in-frame clones, not every one. The V and J calls and clone size are taken from that table; D and trimming were inferred from the DNA. Of 170,000 or so clones listed, roughly nine tenths are singletons. The CDR3 length is 15 residues. V was shortened by 6 bases and J by 2 bases, with 14 bases between the two germline ends. Germline V CDR1 and CDR2: MNHNY, SVGAGI (reference sequence). The rearrangement joins TRBV6-6 to TRBJ1-5; D not resolved. What was sequenced was PBMCs or T cells enriched from blood (not recorded which). The source of this sequence is a woman in her forties or fifties who had recovered from COVID-19. CDR3 DNA sequence: TGTGCCAGCAGCTACGGTGTGAGTGGCAATCAGCCCCAGCATTTT. It encodes CASSYGVSGNQPQHF.